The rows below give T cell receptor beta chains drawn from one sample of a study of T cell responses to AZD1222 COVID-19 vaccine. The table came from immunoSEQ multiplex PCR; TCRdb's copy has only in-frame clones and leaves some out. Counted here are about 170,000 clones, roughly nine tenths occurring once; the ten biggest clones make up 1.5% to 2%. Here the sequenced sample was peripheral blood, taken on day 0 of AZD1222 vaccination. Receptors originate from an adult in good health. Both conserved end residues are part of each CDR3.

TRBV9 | CASSVGALEERNTIYF
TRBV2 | CASTQWDSNQPQHF
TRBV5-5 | CASSLWDRGTMNTEAFF
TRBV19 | CASKMGQGKAEAFF
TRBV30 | CAWSGTGFAQPQHF
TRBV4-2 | CASSQAGSGRSSYNEQFF
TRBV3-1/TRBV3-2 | CASSRSGTDLSHYGYTF
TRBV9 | CASSASQVRGTEAFF
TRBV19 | CASSIGRVRTGELFF
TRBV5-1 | CASSGTGMGNSPLHF
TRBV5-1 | CASSSVGGASDNEQFF
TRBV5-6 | CASSLVGASGGYTF
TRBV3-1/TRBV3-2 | CASSQDRGALATNEKLFF
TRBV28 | CASCSQGVQAKNIQYF
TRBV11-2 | CASSRGGTGFQPQHF
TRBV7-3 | CASSLQAAGGPIYNEQFF
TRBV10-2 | CASIPRGGNTEAFF
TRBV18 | CASSPRDSHQPQHF
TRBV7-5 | CARSRDIRRQPQHF
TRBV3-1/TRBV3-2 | CASSLAGGRNEQFF